This T cell receptor (beta chain) was sequenced for a study of cytomegalovirus exposure and HLA in healthy donors (TCRdb year 2017). As for the study more broadly: An earlier analysis of 587 of the donors reported 276 Gb of sequence data and about 100 million unique TCR beta sequences from about 179 million T cells. In a later genetic analysis, genome-wide SNP genotypes for about 55% of the roughly 700 donors were used, and that subset was treated as a discovery cohort. Among 350 to 400 genotyped donors of the cohort, an average of around 240,000 unique TCR beta nucleotide sequences were sequenced per donor, approximately 20% of them non-productive. In addition to the first cohort of 500 to 850 subjects, a separate validation cohort of 130 or so different subjects was used. The later analysis used no new phenotypic data to find candidate immune exposures, relying instead on TCR beta sequences and their occurrence across donors. All discovery cohort repertoires had been generated using a single sequencing platform. Donor age, sex, ethnicity and CMV serostatus were compiled together with the repertoire data. The number of donors typed differed by locus, with about 620-630 for A, B, C, DRB1 and DQB1, around 520 for DQA1, over 600 for DPA1, and around 450 for DPB1. Class I and class II HLA loci were covered by the typing at four-digit resolution. The study combined high-throughput TCR immunosequencing, statistical association of individual TCRs with disease status, and machine learning to predict cytomegalovirus infection status. Using immunosequencing, the study profiled T cell repertoires from approximately 700 subjects and related those repertoires to cytomegalovirus serostatus. Five DR-DQ haplotypes were handled as single units for association and clustering, since linkage in the cohort was strong. An early release that covered about 600 HLA-typed donors contained about 290 gigabases of sequencing data and tens of millions of unique TCR sequences. The study aimed to test whether cataloging public T cell receptors could reveal signatures of past pathogen exposure. Among the approximately 400 genotyped donors, around 79% belonged to the genetic ancestry cluster associated with self-reported Caucasian donors. To decide whether each TCR beta V gene segment behaved as functional or pseudogenic, an earlier analysis of fewer than 750 of the donors relied on high-throughput TCR beta sequencing. In a later analysis, previously published TCR beta repertoires from 550 to 700 donors were re-analyzed and high-resolution HLA genotyping was added so that TCR occurrence patterns could be studied.

The cohort consisted of hundreds of healthy bone marrow donors. Cohort members were all nominally healthy when sampled, although unrecorded immune exposures were likely present. The donor tested CMV seronegative, placing the donor among the 352 seronegative members of the cohort. Each donor provided a peripheral blood sample, and peripheral blood mononuclear cells were used for TCR beta sequencing. The Qiagen DNeasy Blood Extraction Kit was used to extract genomic DNA from the blood cell samples. The method was the immunoSEQ multiplex PCR assay. The multiplex PCR relied on a mix of 60 forward primers for TCR Vbeta segments and 13 reverse primers for TCR Jbeta segments. The CDR3 region of rearranged TCR beta genes was amplified from genomic DNA with a multiplex PCR assay. Amplified TCR beta libraries were sequenced as 87-base-pair reads on the Illumina HiSeq System. On the authors' methods: Across the 670 or so repertoires, a later analysis counted roughly 77 million unique TCR beta chains, about 10 million of which were shared by at least two donors. Raw reads were error-corrected and collapsed into unique sequences by a nearest-neighbor algorithm in which closely related sequences were merged to remove PCR and sequencing errors. To assign V, D and J gene segments, CDR3 sequences were aligned to IMGT reference sequences. For a sequence to be retained, a match of at least six nucleotides was required to both a V gene segment and a J gene segment. A rearrangement counted as productive if the CDR3 had no stop codons and remained in frame with V and J, and every other rearrangement counted as non-productive. CDR3 was defined according to IMGT convention as the region running from the second conserved V-encoded cysteine to the conserved J-encoded phenylalanine. The earlier analysis of about 590 of the donors excluded sequences that lacked an unambiguous match to a single V gene segment. An earlier analysis of several hundred of the donors called V segments functional above 56.7% productive rearrangements and segregating when the between-donor standard deviation exceeded 5%. A statistical classification framework was developed to diagnose cytomegalovirus status using the catalog of TCR beta chain sequences. V and J gene assignment, in a later analysis, came from comparing TCR nucleotide sequences with IMGT/GENE-DB human TR gene sequences. Using the TCRdist pipeline, a later analysis assigned CDR3 sequences along with most-parsimonious VDJ recombination scenarios. In a later analysis, every TCR beta chain was defined by the combination of its CDR3 amino acid sequence and its V-gene family, and reads without a unique V-gene family were dropped. As a way to deal with suspected cross-contamination and a sequencing artifact, a later analysis dropped under 600 nucleotide sequences that were highly shared and had low generation probability. A later analysis calculated a clonal expansion index for each public chain from normalized within-repertoire ranks of inferred template counts. In a later analysis, generation probabilities were computed with a VDJ recombination model fitted to out-of-frame rearrangements, and the resulting probabilities were checked against IGoR. In a later analysis, TCR-TCR, TCR-HLA and TCR-CMV co-occurrence was scored with hypergeometric tests, and a repertoire-size bias correction was applied to TCR pairs. To estimate false discovery rates, a later analysis permuted the HLA or CMV assignments 20 times. In a later analysis, co-occurring TCRs were grouped using DBSCAN, with TCRdist sequence similarity added in when clustering inside HLA-allele-positive subsets. Repertoires with fewer than 30,000 or more than 120,000 public chains, plus five repertoires with anomalous nucleotide sharing, were excluded from co-occurrence clustering. What TCRdb holds here is the immuneACCESS table cut down to in-frame rearrangements. Part of the clones is not present; checked against another copy, under half of the missing clones reflect an unresolved V gene, and the others are unexplained. Clone size and the V and J calls come from that table; the DNA yielded D and trimming. Counted in this sample were 150,000 to 200,000 clones; roughly 68% of them appeared once. The ten largest clonotypes hold 1.8% of the sample.

The CDR3 holds 15 amino acids from the cysteine to the phenylalanine. Solely the CDR3 DNA is kept, with 45 bases framed from the first base. For this chain, trimming is 4 bases at the V end and 4 bases at the J end, and the number of junction bases without a gene match is 7. For CDR1 and CDR2, the germline V gene lists LGHNA and YNFKEQ. The paper as a whole reports these results and caveats: The sequencing pipeline was judged likely to have produced a cluster of highly shared sequence variants as a technical artifact. Because HLA typing was missing for some donors at each locus, association tests included only the typed subset. The authors suggested that the approach could potentially be extended to other disease states and immunological phenotypes. The 87-base-pair reads could not distinguish some IMGT-functional V segments, including TRBV6-2 and TRBV6-3, so those segments were excluded. Three of the identified cytomegalovirus-associated TCR beta chains were confirmed in vitro to be specific for cytomegalovirus antigens. In a later analysis, TCR association rates were found to vary across HLA loci, with the most associated TCRs seen for DRB1 alleles and the fewest for HLA-C alleles. At a false discovery rate of 0.05, a later analysis linked approximately 18,000 TCR beta sequences to specific HLA alleles. Only TCR beta chains were sequenced in this cohort, and the absence of alpha or paired-chain data limited detectable features. Several of the top co-occurrence clusters appeared to be linked to parvovirus B19, influenza, CMV and Epstein-Barr virus, according to a later analysis. The presence/absence analyses assumed that sequencing depth was roughly uniform across donors, and that assumption may not be true. In a later analysis, most CMV-associated TCR beta chains were found to appear HLA-restricted, with HLA associations seemingly driven largely by CMV exposure. A further reported finding was that TCR beta sequences accurately predicted the HLA-A and HLA-B alleles for most subjects in the first cohort. In a later analysis, HLA-associated TCR beta chains were found to be more clonally expanded and to have lower generation probabilities than equally common non-associated chains. Across donors, most TCR sequences were observed very rarely, whereas some public TCRs were present in many individuals. The study listed 150 to 200 TCR beta chains as associated with cytomegalovirus. Because counts were too low, some 17 rarely observed V segments, including chromosome 9 orphons, were left out of the earlier analysis of 500 to 750 of the donors. Linkage disequilibrium might explain the correlated functional status among segregating V segments, but an unknown experimental factor could not be ruled out. The only immune exposure information available for the cohort was CMV serostatus. A later genetic analysis associated a missense DCLRE1C variant with V-gene and J-gene trimming of TCR beta chains, and an independent cohort replicated the association. According to a later genetic analysis, donors in an Asian-associated ancestry cluster had fewer N-insertions in productive TCRs than the roughly 670-donor mean. Strong co-occurrence of HLA alleles, especially DR and DQ, made assigning TCR associations to individual alleles difficult. The classifier was reported to diagnose cytomegalovirus status with high specificity and sensitivity in both the original cohort and the validation cohort. An earlier analysis of some 590 of the donors showed that most TCR beta V segments appeared in productive rearrangements either about 87% or about 30% of the time, which broadly matched IMGT annotations.

This clone was counted a few times. What antigen it recognizes has not been identified. Per-base qualities were not stored, and no clone one base away is much larger. This sequence was found in a woman between 25 and 40 years old in good health and CMV-seronegative. Sequencing was carried out using PBMCs. Recombination joined TRBV4-2 with TRBJ1-3; TRBD1 fits 7 bases in the junction. This receptor carries the CDR3 CASSPPTGAGNTIYF. The DNA reads as follows: TGTGCCAGCAGCCCCCCCACAGGGGCAGGAAACACCATATATTTT.